One and the same sample provided the 12 T cell receptor beta chains below, sequenced in a study of Graves' ophthalmopathy and Graves' hyperthyroidism. TCR beta CDR3 regions were amplified from RNA transcripts. Second-round multiplex PCR came after a first-round RT-PCR that employed HTBI primers. From the multiplex PCR reads, TCRdb called clonotypes with MiXCR, one entry per CDR3 protein. The sample carries about 1.2 million distinct CDR3 sequences, 35% to 45% recorded once. The sample comprised peripheral blood or thyroid tissue (not recorded which). Every receptor here comes from an adult man with Graves' hyperthyroidism.

This clonotype was found a few times. This chain links TRBV9 with TRBJ2-2, with D hard to call. CDR3 length: 14 residues. CDR1 is SGDLS and CDR2 is YYNGEE in the germline V gene. The V and J ends lost 3 bases and 4 bases respectively, with 10 bases between them. CDR3 coding DNA: TGTGCCAGCAGCGCCCCTGCGAGCACCGGGGAGCTGTTTTTT. It encodes CASSAPASTGELFF.

V usage is TRBV10-2 and J usage is TRBJ1-4; the D gene is possibly TRBD1 (6 bases). V lost 0 bases and J 2 bases, leaving 22 bases between the germline ends. This CDR3 contains 20 residues. Germline V lookup: CDR1 WSHSY, CDR2 SAAADI. CDR3 nucleotides: TGCGCCAGCAGTGAGTCTTTTAACCTCAGGGGAACAGCGACTAATGAAAAACTGTTTTTT. It specifies CASSESFNLRGTATNEKLFF.

The chain is built from TRBV29-1 and TRBJ1-2; 9 positions match TRBD1. After removal of 6 bases from V and 8 bases from J, the junction contained 7 bases not matched to a gene. The CDR3 extends over 12 amino acids. The germline gives CDR1 SQVTM, CDR2 ANQGSEA. The CDR3 spells CSVGDRDLGYTF. The CDR3, as DNA: TGCAGCGTCGGGGACAGGGACCTCGGCTACACCTTC. Full variable domain (remainder filled in from reference TRBV29-1 and TRBJ1-2): SAVISQKPSRDICQRGTSLTIQCQVDSQVTMMFWYRQQPGQSLTLIATANQGSEATYESGFVIDKFPISRPNLTFSTLTVSNMSPEDSSIYLCSVGDRDLGYTFGSGTRLTVV.

The CDR3 region is CASSQDGVTGGPRGEQYF. The CDR3 nucleotides read TGTGCCAGCAGCCAAGATGGTGTGACAGGGGGCCCCCGGGGCGAGCAGTACTTC. J is TRBJ2-7 and V is TRBV7-9, with 10 bases matching TRBD1. V lost 5 bases to trimming and J lost 6 bases; unmatched junction nucleotides: 19. The CDR3 runs 18 residues. Per germline, CDR1 SEHNR and CDR2 FQNEAQ (reference sequence).

V gene TRBV19 combines with J gene TRBJ2-7; D may be TRBD1 or TRBD2 (6 bases each). Germline CDR1 and CDR2: LNHDA and SQIVND (reference sequence). V lost 9 bases and J lost 2, with 20 bases in between. The CDR3 consists of 15 residues. This CDR3 reads CASRRRGERTYEQYF. As DNA, the CDR3 is TGTGCCAGCCGCCGTAGGGGGGAGAGAACCTACGAGCAGTACTTC.

The CDR3 is CATSRDRHQETQYF. Here the CDR3 DNA reads TGTGCCACCAGCAGAGACAGGCACCAAGAGACCCAGTACTTC. The gene calls are TRBV15 and TRBJ2-5; no reliable D call. CDR1 and CDR2 from the germline V gene are LNHNV and YYDKDF (reference sequence). V was clipped by 0 bases and J by 0 bases, with 5 bases between them. This CDR3 is built from 14 residues. Complete variable domain (other parts from reference TRBV15 and TRBJ2-5): DAMVIQNPRYQVTQFGKPVTLSCSQTLNHNVMYWYQQKSSQAPKLLFHYYDKDFNNEADTPDNFQSRRPNTSFCFLDIRSPGLGDTAMYLCATSRDRHQETQYFGPGTRLLVL.

In this sample, this clonotype turned up many times. This chain uses TRBV12-3 or TRBV12-4 with TRBJ2-5; D gene ambiguous. Trimming took 3 bases from V and 5 from J, leaving 13 bases between them. The CDR3 loop spans 14 amino acids. The CDR3 DNA follows: TGTGCCAGCAGTTTTAACCGGGCTGGGGAGACCCAGTACTTC. Protein product: CASSFNRAGETQYF.

V usage is TRBV5-4 and J usage is TRBJ2-5; TRBD2 might be the D (6 bases). The CDR3 length is 15 residues. Trimming removed 4 bases at V and 5 bases at J, with 18 bases between. The germline gives CDR1 SGHNT, CDR2 YYREEE (reference sequence). This CDR3 reads CASSPSLSSGETQYF. Written as DNA, the CDR3 is TGTGCCAGCAGCCCATCCCTGTCCAGCGGGGAGACCCAGTACTTC.

Many counts were recorded for this clonotype. The V and J genes are TRBV20-1 and TRBJ2-7; 10 nucleotides agree with TRBD2. V shed 6 bases, J shed 1 base, and the junction held 6 bases outside the gene matches. Germline CDR1 DFQATT, CDR2 SNEGSKA (reference sequence). The CDR3 runs to 14 residues. Here the CDR3 DNA reads TGCAGTGCCATCACTAGCGGGATGTCCTACGAGCAGTACTTC. It translates to CSAITSGMSYEQYF.

V gene TRBV28 combines with J gene TRBJ2-5; D gene ambiguous. This CDR3 has 11 residues. Trimming stripped 10 bases from V and 5 bases from J, with 11 bases between. CDR1 and CDR2 from the germline V gene are MDHEN and SYDVKM. CDR3 in amino acids: CATLLAETQYF. Written as DNA, the CDR3 is TGTGCCACCTTACTGGCGGAGACCCAGTACTTC. The full variable domain, with the rest looked up from reference TRBV28 and TRBJ2-5, is DVKVTQSSRYLVKRTGEKVFLECVQDMDHENMFWYRQDPGLGLRLIYFSYDVKMKEKGDIPEGYSVSREKKERFSLILESASTNQTSMYLCATLLAETQYFGPGTRLLVL.

There are many counts of this clonotype. Here the CDR3 DNA reads TGTGCCAGCAGCGCTGGACAGGGGTTATCACCCCTCCACTTT. Its protein product is CASSAGQGLSPLHF. V gene TRBV7-9 combines with J gene TRBJ1-6; 9 nucleotides agree with TRBD1. The CDR3 loop spans 14 amino acids. J gave up 10 bases and V 5 bases, and 6 bases lay outside the gene matches. CDR1 SEHNR and CDR2 FQNEAQ come from the germline V gene (reference sequence).

In its sample, this clonotype was seen many times. The chain links TRBV29-1 to TRBJ1-4, with D possibly being TRBD1 (5 bases). This CDR3 has 12 amino acids. Trimming left V 7 bases short and J 6 bases short, with 12 bases between. Germline assignment: CDR1 SQVTM and CDR2 ANQGSEA. DNA of the CDR3: TGCAGCGCCGACGGAGGGGATGAAAAACTGTTTTTT. It encodes CSADGGDEKLFF.